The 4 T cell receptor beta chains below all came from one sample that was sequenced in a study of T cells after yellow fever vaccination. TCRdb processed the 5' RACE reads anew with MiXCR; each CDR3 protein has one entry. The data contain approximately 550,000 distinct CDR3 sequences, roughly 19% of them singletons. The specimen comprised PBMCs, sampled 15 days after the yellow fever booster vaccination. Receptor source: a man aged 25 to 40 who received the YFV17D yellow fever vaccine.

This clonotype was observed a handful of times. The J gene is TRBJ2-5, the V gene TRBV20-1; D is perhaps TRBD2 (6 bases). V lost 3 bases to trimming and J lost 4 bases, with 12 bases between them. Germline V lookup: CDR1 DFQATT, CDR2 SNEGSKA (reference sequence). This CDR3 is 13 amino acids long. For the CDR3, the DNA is TGCAGTGCTAGTCCCGGGAGCGGAGAGACCCAGTACTTC. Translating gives CSASPGSGETQYF.

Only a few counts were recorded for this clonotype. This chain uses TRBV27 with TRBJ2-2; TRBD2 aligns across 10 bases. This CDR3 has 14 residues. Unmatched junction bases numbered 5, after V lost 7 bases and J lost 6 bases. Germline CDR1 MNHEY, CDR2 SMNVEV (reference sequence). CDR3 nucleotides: TGTGCCAGCACCCAAGCGGGAGGGGCCGGGGAGCTGTTTTTT. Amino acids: CASTQAGGAGELFF.

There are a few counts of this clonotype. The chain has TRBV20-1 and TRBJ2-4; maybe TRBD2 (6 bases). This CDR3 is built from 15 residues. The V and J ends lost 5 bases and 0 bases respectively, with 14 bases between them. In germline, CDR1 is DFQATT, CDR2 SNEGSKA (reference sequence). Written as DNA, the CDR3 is TGCAGTGCTTTATTAGCGGATCTAGCCAAAAACATTCAGTACTTC. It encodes CSALLADLAKNIQYF.

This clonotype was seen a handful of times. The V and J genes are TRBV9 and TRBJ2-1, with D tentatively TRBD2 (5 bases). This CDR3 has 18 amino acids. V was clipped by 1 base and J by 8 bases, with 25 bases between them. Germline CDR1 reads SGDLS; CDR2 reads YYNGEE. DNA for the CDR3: TGTGCCAGCAGCGTATCCCCCTGGGGTTCCTACGGTAGCGATGAGCAGTTCTTC. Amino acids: CASSVSPWGSYGSDEQFF.